This entry lists 5 T cell receptor beta chains sequenced from one sample in a study of naive and memory T cell subsets. An equimolar mix of two oligonucleotides served as the beta constant-region primer for TRBC1 and TRBC2. TCRdb reprocessed the UMI-ligation and nested PCR reads with MiXCR, giving one entry per CDR3 protein. This sample has 130,000 to 150,000 distinct CDR3 sequences, with over 15% found just once. Sequencing input: naive CD4+ T cells from blood. Receptors were obtained from a human donor in good health.

This clonotype was found a few times. The J gene is TRBJ2-3, the V gene TRBV5-1; D is perhaps TRBD1 (6 bases). In germline, CDR1 is SGHRS, CDR2 YFSETQ. Trimming removed 0 bases at V and 2 bases at J, with 7 bases between. This CDR3 contains 14 residues. For the CDR3, the DNA is TGCGCCAGCAGCTTGGACAGGGACACAGATACGCAGTATTTT. It translates to CASSLDRDTDTQYF.

CDR3: CASRPGYRETSTDTQYF. DNA for the CDR3: TGTGCCAGCCGGCCCGGCTACAGGGAGACTAGCACAGATACGCAGTATTTT. The chain is built from TRBV5-4 and TRBJ2-3; maybe TRBD1 (6 bases). Trimming left V 7 bases short and J 0 bases short, with 21 bases between. CDR1 SGHNT and CDR2 YYREEE come from the germline V gene (reference sequence). There are 17 residues in the CDR3.

A few counts support this clonotype. The chain combines TRBV10-3 with TRBJ1-5, with no clear D. The V gene lost 0 bases and the J gene lost 9 bases, with 18 bases spanning the gap. CDR3 length: 16 residues. Germline V gene data show CDR1 as ENHRY and CDR2 as SYGVKD. The CDR3: CAISESRPGEKAPQHF. DNA for the CDR3: TGTGCCATCAGTGAGTCGAGACCGGGAGAAAAAGCGCCCCAGCATTTT.

The genes are TRBV29-1 and TRBJ2-1, with TRBD2 identical over 13 bases. Germline CDR1 and CDR2: SQVTM and ANQGSEA. V lost 7 bases and J lost 9; bases outside the gene matches: 9. This CDR3 has 14 amino acids. CDR3 coding DNA: TGCAGCGCCCAACTAGCGGGAGGGGCGGGTGAGCAGTTCTTC. It is translated as CSAQLAGGAGEQFF.

This clonotype was picked up one time. This sequence joins TRBV23-1 and TRBJ2-3; perhaps TRBD2 as D (7 bases). TRBV23-1 is assigned to the ORF class and has an uncertain function. The CDR3 consists of 13 residues. V was clipped by 11 bases and J by 1 base, with 13 bases between them. CDR3 nucleotides: TGCGCCTCGAGAGGGGGGGGCACAGATACGCAGTATTTT. It codes for CASRGGGTDTQYF.